This T cell receptor beta chain was recovered during a study of cytomegalovirus exposure and HLA in healthy donors. General observations from the study: Common viral pathogens seemed, in a later analysis, to connect with several of the most significant clusters.

The length of the CDR3 is 15 residues. J lost 4 bases, V lost 3 bases, and 4 bases had no gene match. From germline, CDR1 is MNHEY and CDR2 SMNVEV (reference sequence). The primer mix had 60 Vbeta and 13 Jbeta primers. Sequencing was performed with immunoSEQ multiplex PCR; in TCRdb, only in-frame clones are kept and a portion is missing. Found here are approximately 130,000 clones, 60% to 85% of them singletons; the top ten hold around 1.3%. Notes on this clone: Its specificity is unknown.

The chain couples TRBV27 to TRBJ2-1, with 9 bases that match TRBD2. This sequence was found in a woman aged 40 to 50 in good health and CMV-seronegative. Sequencing was done on a sample of PBMCs. The CDR3 sequence: CASSLVAGVYNEQFF. In nucleotides, the CDR3 is TGTGCCAGCAGTTTGGTAGCGGGGGTATACAATGAGCAGTTCTTC.